This TCR beta chain was recorded in a study of post-analysis software for immune sequencing data. General observations from the study: Normalized Chao1 diversity was significantly lower in multiple sclerosis patients than in controls. Relative to controls, patients had several TRBV segments at higher frequency, with TRBV5-6, TRBV5-1 and TRBV20-1 among these.

cDNA libraries of TCR beta carried unique molecular identifiers. One entry per CDR3 protein, called by TCRdb with MiXCR from the PCR reads. The sample consists of about 460,000 distinct CDR3 sequences, 40% to 55% of them appearing once. The germline CDR1 and CDR2 sequences are DFQATT and SNEGSKA (reference sequence). The CDR3 contains 13 residues. As regards this clonotype: What it recognizes is unknown. Compared with germline, one end of the junction differs, possibly owing to a read error.

This receptor was identified in a girl between 10 and 17 years old with multiple sclerosis. The gene calls are TRBV20-1 and TRBJ2-6; maybe TRBD1 (5 bases). The sample comprised blood. CDR3 coding DNA: TGCAGTGCTAACCCCACTGGGGCCAACGTCCGGACTTTC. Encoded protein: CSANPTGANVRTF.